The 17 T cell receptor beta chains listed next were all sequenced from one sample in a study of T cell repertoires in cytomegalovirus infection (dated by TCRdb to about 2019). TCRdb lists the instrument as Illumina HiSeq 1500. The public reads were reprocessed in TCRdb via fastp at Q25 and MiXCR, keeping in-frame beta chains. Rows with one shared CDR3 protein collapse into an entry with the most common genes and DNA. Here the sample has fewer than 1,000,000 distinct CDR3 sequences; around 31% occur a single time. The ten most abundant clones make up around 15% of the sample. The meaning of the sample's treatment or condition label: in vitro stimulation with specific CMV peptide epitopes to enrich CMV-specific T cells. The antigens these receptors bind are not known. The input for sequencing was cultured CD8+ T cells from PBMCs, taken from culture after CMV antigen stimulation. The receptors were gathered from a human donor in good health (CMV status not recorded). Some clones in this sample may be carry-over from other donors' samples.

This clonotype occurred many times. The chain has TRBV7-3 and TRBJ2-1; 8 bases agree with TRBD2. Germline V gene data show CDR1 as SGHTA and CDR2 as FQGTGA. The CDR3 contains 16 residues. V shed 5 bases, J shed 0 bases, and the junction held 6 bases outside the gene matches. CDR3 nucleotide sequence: TGTGCCAGCAGCGGCGGGAGCGGGAGCTCCTACAATGAGCAGTTCTTC. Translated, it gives CASSGGSGSSYNEQFF.

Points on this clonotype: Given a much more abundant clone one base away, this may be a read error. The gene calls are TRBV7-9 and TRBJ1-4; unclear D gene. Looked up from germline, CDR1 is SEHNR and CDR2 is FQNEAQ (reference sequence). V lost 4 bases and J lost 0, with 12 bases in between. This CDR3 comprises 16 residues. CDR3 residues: CASSSRHGSTNEKLFF. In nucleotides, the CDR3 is TGTGCCAGCAGCTCGCGACATGGATCAACTAATGAAAAACTGTTTTTT.

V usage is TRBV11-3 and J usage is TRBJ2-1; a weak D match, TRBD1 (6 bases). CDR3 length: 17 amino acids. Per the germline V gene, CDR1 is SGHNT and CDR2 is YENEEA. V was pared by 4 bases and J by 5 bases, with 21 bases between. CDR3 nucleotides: TGTGCCAGCAGCTCTTCAACGATAAAGGGACAACACAATGAGCAGTTCTTC. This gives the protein CASSSSTIKGQHNEQFF.

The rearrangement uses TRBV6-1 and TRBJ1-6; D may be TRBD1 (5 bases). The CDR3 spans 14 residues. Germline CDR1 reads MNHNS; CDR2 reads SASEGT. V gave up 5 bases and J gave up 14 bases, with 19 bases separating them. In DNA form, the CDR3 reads TGTGCCAGCAGTCCCGGGACCGGGCTTGGCACCCTCCACTTT. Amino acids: CASSPGTGLGTLHF.

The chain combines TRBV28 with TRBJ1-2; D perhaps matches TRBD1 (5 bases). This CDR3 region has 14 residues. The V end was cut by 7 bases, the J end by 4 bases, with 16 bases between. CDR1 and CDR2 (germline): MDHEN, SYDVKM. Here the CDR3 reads CASKTGTETYGYTF. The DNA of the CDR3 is TGTGCCAGCAAAACTGGGACGGAGACCTATGGCTACACCTTC.

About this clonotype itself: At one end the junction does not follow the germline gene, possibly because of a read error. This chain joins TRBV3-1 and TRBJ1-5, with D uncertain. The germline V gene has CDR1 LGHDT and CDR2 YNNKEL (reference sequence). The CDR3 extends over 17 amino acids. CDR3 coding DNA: TGTACCAGCAGCCAATCCGTTTTGGGGAGAGCTGGACAGCCCCAGCATTTT. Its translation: CTSSQSVLGRAGQPQHF. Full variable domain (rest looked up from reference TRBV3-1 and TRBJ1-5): DTAVSQTPKYLVTQMGNDKSIKCEQNLGHDTMYWYKQDSKKFLKIMFSYNNKELIINETVPNRFSPKSPDKAHLNLHINSLELGDSAVYFCTSSQSVLGRAGQPQHFGDGTRLSIL.

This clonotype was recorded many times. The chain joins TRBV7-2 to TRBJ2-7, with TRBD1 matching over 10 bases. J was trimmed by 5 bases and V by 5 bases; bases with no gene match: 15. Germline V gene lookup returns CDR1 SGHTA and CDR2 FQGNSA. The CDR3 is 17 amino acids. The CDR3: CASSQPYVTGGFNEQYF. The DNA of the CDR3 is TGTGCCAGCAGCCAACCTTATGTGACAGGGGGCTTTAACGAGCAGTACTTC.

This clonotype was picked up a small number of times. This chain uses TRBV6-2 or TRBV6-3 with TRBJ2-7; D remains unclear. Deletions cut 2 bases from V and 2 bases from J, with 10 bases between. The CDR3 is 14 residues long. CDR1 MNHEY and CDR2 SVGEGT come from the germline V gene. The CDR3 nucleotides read TGTGCCAGCAGTTACAACGACCTAGCCTACGAGCAGTACGTC. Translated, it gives CASSYNDLAYEQYV.

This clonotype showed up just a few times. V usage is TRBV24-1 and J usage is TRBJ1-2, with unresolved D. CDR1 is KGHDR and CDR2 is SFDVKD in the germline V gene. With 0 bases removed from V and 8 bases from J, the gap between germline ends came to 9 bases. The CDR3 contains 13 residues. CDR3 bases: TGTGCCACCAGTGATTTGGCAGGAAGGGGCTACACCTTC. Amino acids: CATSDLAGRGYTF.

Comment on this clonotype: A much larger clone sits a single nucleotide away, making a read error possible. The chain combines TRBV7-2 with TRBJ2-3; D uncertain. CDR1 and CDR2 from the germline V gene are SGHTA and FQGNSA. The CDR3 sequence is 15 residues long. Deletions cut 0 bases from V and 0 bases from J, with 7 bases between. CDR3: CTSSLAGPSTDTQYF. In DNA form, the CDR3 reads TGTACCAGCAGCTTAGCTGGTCCTAGCACAGATACGCAGTATTTT.

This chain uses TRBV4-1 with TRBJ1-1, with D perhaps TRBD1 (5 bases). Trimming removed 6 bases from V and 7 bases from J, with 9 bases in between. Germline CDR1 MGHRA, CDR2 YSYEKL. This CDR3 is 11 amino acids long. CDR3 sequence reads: CASRGRGEAFF. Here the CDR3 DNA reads TGCGCCAGCAGGGGTAGGGGTGAAGCTTTCTTT.

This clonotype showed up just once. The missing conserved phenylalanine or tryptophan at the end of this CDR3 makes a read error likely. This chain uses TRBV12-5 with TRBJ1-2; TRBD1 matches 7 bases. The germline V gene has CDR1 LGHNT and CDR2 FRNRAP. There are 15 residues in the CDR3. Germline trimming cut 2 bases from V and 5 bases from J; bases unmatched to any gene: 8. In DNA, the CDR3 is TGTGCTAGTGGTTTGCCCTGGGGACAGCTATATGGCTACACCTAC. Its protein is CASGLPWGQLYGYTY.

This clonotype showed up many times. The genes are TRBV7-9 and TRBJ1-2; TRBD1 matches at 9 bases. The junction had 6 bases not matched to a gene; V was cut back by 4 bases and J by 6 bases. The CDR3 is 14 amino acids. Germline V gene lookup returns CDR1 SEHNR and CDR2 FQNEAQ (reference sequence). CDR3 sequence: CASSYGTGNDGYTF. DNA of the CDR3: TGTGCCAGCAGCTATGGGACAGGGAATGATGGCTACACCTTC.

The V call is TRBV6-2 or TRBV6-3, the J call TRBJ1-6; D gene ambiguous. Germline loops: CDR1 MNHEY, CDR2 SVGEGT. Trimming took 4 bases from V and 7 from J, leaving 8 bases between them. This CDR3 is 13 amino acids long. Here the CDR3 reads CASSSLQNSPLHF. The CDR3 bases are TGTGCCAGCAGTTCCTTACAGAATTCACCCCTCCACTTT.

The DNA for the CDR3 is TGTGCCACCAGTGATTCGGACAGGGGATACAATGGCTACACCTTC. Translation gives CATSDSDRGYNGYTF. The J gene is TRBJ1-2, the V gene TRBV24-1; TRBD1 matches 9 bases. The CDR3 length is 15 residues. The V gene's germline CDR1 is KGHDR and CDR2 SFDVKD. The junction had 6 bases not matched to a gene; V was cut back by 2 bases and J by 6 bases.

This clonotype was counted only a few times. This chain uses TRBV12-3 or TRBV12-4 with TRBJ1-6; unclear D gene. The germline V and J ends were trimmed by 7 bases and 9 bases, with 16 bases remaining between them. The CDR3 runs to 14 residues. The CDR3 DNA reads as TGTGCCAGCACCCTCGGACCGGGTTCTTCACCCCTCCACTTT. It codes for CASTLGPGSSPLHF.

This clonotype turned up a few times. The chain's CDR3 is CASSYRTGGQELQETQYF. The CDR3 DNA sequence: TGTGCCAGCAGTTACCGGACAGGGGGGCAAGAACTTCAAGAGACCCAGTACTTC. The chain couples TRBV6-2 or TRBV6-3 to TRBJ2-5; 10 bases line up with TRBD1. The CDR3 has 18 residues. With 2 bases clipped from V and 2 bases from J, the junction kept 11 bases outside the gene matches. The germline V gene has CDR1 MNHEY and CDR2 SVGEGT.